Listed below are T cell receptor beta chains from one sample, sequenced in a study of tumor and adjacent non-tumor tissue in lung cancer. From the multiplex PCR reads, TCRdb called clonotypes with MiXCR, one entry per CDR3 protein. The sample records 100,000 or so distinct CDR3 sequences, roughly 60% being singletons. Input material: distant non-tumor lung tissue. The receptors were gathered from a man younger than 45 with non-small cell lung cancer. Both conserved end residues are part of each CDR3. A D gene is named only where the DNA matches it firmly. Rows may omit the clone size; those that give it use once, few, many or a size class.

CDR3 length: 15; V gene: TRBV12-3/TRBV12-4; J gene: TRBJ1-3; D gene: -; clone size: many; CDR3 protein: CASSLIVTGGNTIYF; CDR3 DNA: TGTGCCAGCAGTTTGATAGTGACGGGCGGAAACACCATATATTTT
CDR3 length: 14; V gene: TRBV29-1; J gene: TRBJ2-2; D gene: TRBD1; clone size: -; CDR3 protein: CSVNQGVRDGELFF; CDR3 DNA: TGCAGCGTGAACCAGGGGGTGCGCGACGGGGAGCTGTTTTTT
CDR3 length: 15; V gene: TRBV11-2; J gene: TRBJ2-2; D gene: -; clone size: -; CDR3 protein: CASRDGRGGTGELFF; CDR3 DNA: TGTGCCAGCAGGGACGGCAGGGGCGGCACCGGGGAGCTGTTTTTT
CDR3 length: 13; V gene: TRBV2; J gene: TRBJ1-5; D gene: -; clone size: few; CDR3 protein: CASSESLGQPQHF; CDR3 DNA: TGTGCCAGCAGTGAATCTCTCGGCCAGCCCCAGCATTTT
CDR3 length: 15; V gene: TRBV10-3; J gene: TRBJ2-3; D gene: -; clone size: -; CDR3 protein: CAISESTSGADTRYF; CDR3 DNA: TGTGCCATCAGTGAGTCGACCAGCGGAGCAGATACGCGGTATTTT
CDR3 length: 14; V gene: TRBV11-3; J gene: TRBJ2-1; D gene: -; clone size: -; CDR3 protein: CASSERQGMGEQSF; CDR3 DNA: TGTGCCAGCAGCGAAAGGCAGGGAATGGGTGAGCAGTCCTTC
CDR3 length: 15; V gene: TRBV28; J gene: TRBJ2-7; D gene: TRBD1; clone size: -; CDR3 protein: CASTSVVTGTHEQYF; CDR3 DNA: TGTGCCAGCACCAGTGTAGTGACAGGGACCCACGAGCAGTACTTC
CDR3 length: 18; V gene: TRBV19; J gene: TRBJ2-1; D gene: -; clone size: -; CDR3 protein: CASKKGLAGGSFYNELFF; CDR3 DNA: TGTGCCAGTAAGAAGGGGCTAGCTGGAGGCTCTTTCTACAATGAGCTGTTCTTC
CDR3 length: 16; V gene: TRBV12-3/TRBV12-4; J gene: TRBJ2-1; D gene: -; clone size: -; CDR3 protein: CASTIRADRSYNEQFF; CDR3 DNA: TGTGCCAGCACTATAAGAGCAGATAGGTCCTACAATGAGCAGTTCTTC
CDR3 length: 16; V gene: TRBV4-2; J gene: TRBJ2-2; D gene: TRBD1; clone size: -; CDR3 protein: CASNQRTGMNTGKLFF; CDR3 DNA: TGTGCCAGCAACCAAAGGACAGGGATGAACACCGGGAAACTGTTTTTT
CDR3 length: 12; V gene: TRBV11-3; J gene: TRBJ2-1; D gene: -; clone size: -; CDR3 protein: CATSLVGVEQSF; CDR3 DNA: TGTGCCACCAGCTTAGTGGGAGTTGAGCAGTCCTTC
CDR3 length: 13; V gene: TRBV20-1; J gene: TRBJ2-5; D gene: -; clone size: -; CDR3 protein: CSVVTLPLETQYF; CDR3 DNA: TGCAGTGTTGTGACTCTCCCGCTGGAGACCCAGTACTTC
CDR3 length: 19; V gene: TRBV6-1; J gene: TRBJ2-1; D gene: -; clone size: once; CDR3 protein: CASMGRASAAQKGYNEQFF; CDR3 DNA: TGTGCCAGCATGGGTCGGGCTAGCGCCGCCCAAAAGGGCTACAATGAGCAGTTCTTC
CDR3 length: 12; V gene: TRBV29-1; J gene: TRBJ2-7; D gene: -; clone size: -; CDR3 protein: CSVRLSFYEQYF; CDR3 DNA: TGCAGCGTCCGGTTGAGCTTCTACGAGCAGTACTTC
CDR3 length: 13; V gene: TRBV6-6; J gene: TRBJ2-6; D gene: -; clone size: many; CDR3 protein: CASRPGGANVLTF; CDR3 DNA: TGTGCCAGCAGACCGGGTGGGGCCAACGTCCTGACTTTC
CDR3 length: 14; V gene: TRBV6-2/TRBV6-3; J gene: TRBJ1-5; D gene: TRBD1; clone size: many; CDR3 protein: CASTGGRGNQPQHF; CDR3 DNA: TGTGCCAGCACAGGGGGCAGGGGCAATCAGCCCCAGCATTTT
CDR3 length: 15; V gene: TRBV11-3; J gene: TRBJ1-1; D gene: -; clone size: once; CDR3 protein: CVSTSTGGRNTETFF; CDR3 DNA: TGTGTCAGCACCTCAACAGGAGGTAGGAACACTGAAACTTTCTTT
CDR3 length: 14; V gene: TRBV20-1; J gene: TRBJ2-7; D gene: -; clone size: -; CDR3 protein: CSAPEEGTSHEQYF; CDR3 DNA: TGCAGTGCGCCGGAGGAGGGAACTAGTCACGAACAGTACTTC
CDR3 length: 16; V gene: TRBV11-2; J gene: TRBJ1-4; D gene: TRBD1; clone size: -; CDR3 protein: CASSLGPWDSNEKLFF; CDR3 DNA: TGTGCCAGCAGCTTAGGACCTTGGGACAGCAATGAAAAACTGTTTTTT
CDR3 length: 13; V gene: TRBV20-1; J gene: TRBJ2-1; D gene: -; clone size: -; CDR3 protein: CSAVGEGNNEHFF; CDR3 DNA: -
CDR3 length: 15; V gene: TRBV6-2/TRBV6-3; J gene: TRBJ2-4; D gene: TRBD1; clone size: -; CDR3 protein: CASRVDRGRANIQYF; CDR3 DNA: TGTGCCAGCCGAGTCGACAGGGGTAGGGCGAACATTCAGTATTTC
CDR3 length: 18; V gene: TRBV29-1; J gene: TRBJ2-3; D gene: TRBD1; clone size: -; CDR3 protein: CSVVGDSVGQGSADTQYF; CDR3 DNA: TGCAGCGTTGTGGGGGATTCGGTAGGACAGGGGTCCGCGGATACGCAGTATTTT
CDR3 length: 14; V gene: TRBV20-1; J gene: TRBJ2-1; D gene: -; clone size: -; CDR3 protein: CSDPGQVGYNEQFF; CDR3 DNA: TGCAGTGACCCAGGGCAAGTCGGATACAATGAGCAGTTCTTC
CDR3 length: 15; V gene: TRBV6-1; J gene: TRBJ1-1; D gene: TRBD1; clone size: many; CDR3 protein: CASLPLGQGVTEAFF; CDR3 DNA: TGTGCCAGCCTCCCTTTGGGACAGGGCGTCACTGAAGCTTTCTTT
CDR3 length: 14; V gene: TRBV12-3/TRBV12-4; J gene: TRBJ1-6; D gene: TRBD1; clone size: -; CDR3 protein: CASSTGTGASPLHF; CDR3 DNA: TGTGCCAGCAGTACCGGGACAGGGGCTTCACCACTCCACTTT